The 5 T cell receptor beta chains below were found in one sample sequenced in a study of shared clonotypes between healthy human individuals. Method: immunoSEQ multiplex PCR; TCRdb's copy keeps in-frame clones and lacks some. The sample includes 2 million to 2.5 million clones, 85% to 95% of them seen just once. The source material was naive CD4+ T cells from PBMCs. Specified subset: CD45RA+ positively selected. Every receptor here comes from a man between 18 and 35 years old in good health. Some clones in this sample may be carry-over from other donors' samples.

This clone was picked up one time. The chain recombines TRBV19 with TRBJ2-7; 7 bases are a match to TRBD1. Per the germline V gene, CDR1 is LNHDA and CDR2 is SQIVND (reference sequence). The CDR3 is made up of 15 amino acids. The ends lost 4 bases at V and 6 bases at J; junction bases unmatched: 12. The CDR3 loop reads CASSNLWDSPFEQYF. As DNA, the CDR3 is TGTGCCAGTAGTAATCTCTGGGACAGCCCGTTCGAGCAGTACTTC. Supplemented by reference TRBV19 and TRBJ2-7, the full variable domain reads DGGITQSPKYLFRKEGQNVTLSCEQNLNHDAMYWYRQDPGQGLRLIYYSQIVNDFQKGDIAEGYSVSREKKESFPLTVTSAQKNPTAFYLCASSNLWDSPFEQYFGPGTRLTVT.

V and J are TRBV4-2 and TRBJ1-2; no firm D call. Germline loops: CDR1 LGHNA, CDR2 YNFKEQ. The CDR3 extends over 12 amino acids. The germline V and J ends were trimmed by 0 bases and 3 bases, with 2 bases remaining between them. As DNA, the CDR3 is TGTGCCAGCAGCCAAGAGGACTATGGCTACACCTTC. Translation gives CASSQEDYGYTF.

The chain links TRBV6-1 to TRBJ2-7; D not resolved. Trimming cost V 2 bases and J 7 bases, with 15 bases left between them. Looked up from germline, CDR1 is MNHNS and CDR2 is SASEGT. This CDR3 region has 14 residues. The CDR3 here is CASSEFLILAEQYF. In nucleotides, the CDR3 is TGTGCCAGCAGTGAATTTCTAATCCTGGCGGAGCAGTACTTC.

V and J are TRBV7-3 and TRBJ2-1; 14 nucleotides match TRBD2. V gave up 5 bases and J gave up 7 bases; unmatched junction bases: 4. Looked up from germline, CDR1 is SGHTA and CDR2 is FQGTGA. There are 15 residues in the CDR3. The CDR3 reads CASSQTSGRGNEQFF. DNA of the CDR3: TGTGCCAGCAGCCAGACTAGCGGGAGGGGTAATGAGCAGTTCTTC.

The chain links TRBV7-8 to TRBJ1-1; perhaps TRBD1 as D (5 bases). This CDR3 has 15 amino acids. Germline CDR1 SGHVS, CDR2 FQNEAQ. V lost 5 bases and J lost 10, with 23 bases in between. CDR3 amino acids: CASSITSAGESRAFF. As DNA, the CDR3 is TGTGCCAGCAGCATCACCAGCGCGGGGGAATCCCGAGCTTTCTTT.